Below are 11 T cell receptor beta chains sequenced from a single sample in a study of shared clonotypes between healthy human individuals. In the naive CD8 group, cells lacked CD45RO and were positively selected for CCR7, so terminally differentiated effector memory CD45RA+ cells were left out. Measured with immunoSEQ multiplex PCR; TCRdb has only the in-frame clones, and not every one. The profile covers approximately 600,000 clones, with 95% appearing a single time and 0.11% taken by the ten largest. Sequencing was performed on naive CD8+ T cells sorted from blood. Every receptor here comes from a woman aged 30 to 39 in good health.

The rearrangement uses TRBV27 and TRBJ2-1; 10 bases line up with TRBD2. The V gene end was trimmed by 5 bases and the J gene end by 12 bases; junction bases not matched to a gene: 10. Germline V gene lookup returns CDR1 MNHEY and CDR2 SMNVEV (reference sequence). The CDR3 loop spans 14 amino acids. CDR3 DNA: TGTGCCAGCAGTCCTTTAGCGGGAGGAGCGTGGCAGTTCTTC. Translation gives CASSPLAGGAWQFF.

This clone has just a few counts. The CDR3 DNA follows: TGTGCCAGCAGAACAAGAATAGGGACTGAAGCTTTCTTT. Residues: CASRTRIGTEAFF. This chain joins TRBV2 and TRBJ1-1; D is unclear. The CDR3 is made up of 13 amino acids. Deletions cut 6 bases from V and 5 bases from J, with 13 bases between. Germline lookup yields CDR1 SNHLY and CDR2 FYNNEI.

This clone was recorded once. V usage is TRBV7-9 and J usage is TRBJ2-1; TRBD2 agrees at 8 bases. The CDR3 is made up of 15 amino acids. Germline V CDR1 and CDR2: SEHNR, FQNEAQ (reference sequence). The junction had 3 bases not matched to a gene; V was cut back by 2 bases and J by 3 bases. As DNA, the CDR3 is TGTGCCAGCAGCTTAACTAGCGGCCACTACAATGAGCAGTTCTTC. This codes for CASSLTSGHYNEQFF.

As regards this clone: Other DNA sequences within the sample encode an identical CDR3. The chain links TRBV4-1 to TRBJ1-1; D is unresolved. The CDR3 loop spans 14 amino acids. Deletions cut 4 bases from V and 3 bases from J, with 12 bases between. Germline CDR1 reads MGHRA; CDR2 reads YSYEKL. CDR3 loop: CASSPRTIDTEAFF. DNA for the CDR3: TGCGCCAGCAGCCCTAGGACCATAGACACTGAAGCTTTCTTT.

The chain employs TRBV5-1 and TRBJ2-7; D is unclear. The ends were cut back, 0 bases at V and 2 bases at J, with 6 bases in the middle. This CDR3 is built from 13 residues. Germline V gene sequence: CDR1 SGHRS, CDR2 YFSETQ. CDR3: CASSLGWAYEQYF. CDR3 in DNA: TGCGCCAGCAGCTTGGGCTGGGCCTACGAGCAGTACTTC.

V usage is TRBV2 and J usage is TRBJ2-5; no clear D gene. The CDR3 totals 15 residues. CDR1 is SNHLY and CDR2 is FYNNEI in the germline V gene. V lost 1 base and J 3 bases, leaving 12 bases between the germline ends. CDR3 loop: CASSEGFVTEETQYF. The CDR3 DNA reads as TGTGCCAGCAGTGAAGGGTTCGTGACGGAAGAGACCCAGTACTTC.

This clone appeared a few times. The chain has TRBV28 and TRBJ1-1; the D is unclear. The CDR3 loop spans 11 amino acids. Trimming took off 6 bases at V and 7 bases at J, with 9 bases between the two ends. The germline CDR1 and CDR2 sequences are MDHEN and SYDVKM. In DNA form, the CDR3 reads TGTGCCAGCAGCGCGACGGTTGAAGCTTTCTTT. Protein sequence: CASSATVEAFF.

This chain connects TRBV29-1 to TRBJ1-2; tentative D call: TRBD1 (5 bases). CDR1 is SQVTM, CDR2 ANQGSEA, per germline. The V and J ends lost 5 bases and 0 bases respectively, with 13 bases between them. CDR3 length: 14 amino acids. The CDR3 here is CSVHLGTTNYGYTF. The CDR3 nucleotides read TGCAGCGTTCACCTAGGGACTACTAACTATGGCTACACCTTC.

This chain joins TRBV21-1 and TRBJ2-5; TRBD2 is the table's D call and was not checked against the DNA. TRBV21-1 is a pseudogene. The CDR3 has 22 residues. The CDR3, as DNA: TGTGCCAGCAGCAAAGTTTTTACCCATACCCCAATGGGAGCGGTTAACCAAGAGACCCAGTACTTC. This translates into CASSKVFTHTPMGAVNQETQYF.

The V call is TRBV27, the J call TRBJ1-2; D is unresolved. The CDR3 loop spans 13 amino acids. Trimming left V 6 bases short and J 3 bases short, with 11 bases between. The germline gives CDR1 MNHEY, CDR2 SMNVEV (reference sequence). This CDR3 reads CASRGAGDYGYTF. Here the CDR3 DNA reads TGTGCCAGCAGGGGAGCAGGAGACTATGGCTACACCTTC.

V and J are TRBV28 and TRBJ1-2; D not certain. The V and J ends lost 3 bases and 7 bases respectively, with 12 bases between them. The CDR3 sequence is 13 residues long. The germline CDR1 and CDR2 sequences are MDHEN and SYDVKM. The CDR3 DNA reads as TGTGCCAGCAGTTTGGCCCCGTCCGGTGGCTACACCTTC. It translates to CASSLAPSGGYTF.